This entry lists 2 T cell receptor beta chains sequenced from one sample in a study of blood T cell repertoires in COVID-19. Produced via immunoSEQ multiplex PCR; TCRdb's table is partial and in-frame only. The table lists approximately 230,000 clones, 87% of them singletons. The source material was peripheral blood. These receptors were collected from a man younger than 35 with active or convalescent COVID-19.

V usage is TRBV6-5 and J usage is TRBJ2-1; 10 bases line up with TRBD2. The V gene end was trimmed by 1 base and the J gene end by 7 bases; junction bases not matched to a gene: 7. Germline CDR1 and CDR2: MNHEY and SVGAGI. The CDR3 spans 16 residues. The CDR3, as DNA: TGTGCCAGCAGTTACTATCCAGCGGGAGGGGGAAATGAGCAGTTCTTC. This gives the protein CASSYYPAGGGNEQFF.

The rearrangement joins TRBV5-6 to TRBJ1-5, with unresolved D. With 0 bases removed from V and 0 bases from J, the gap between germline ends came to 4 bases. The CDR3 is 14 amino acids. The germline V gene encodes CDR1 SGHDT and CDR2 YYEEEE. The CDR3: CASSLGHSNQPQHF. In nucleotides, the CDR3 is TGTGCCAGCAGCTTGGGTCATAGCAATCAGCCCCAGCATTTT.